These T cell receptor beta chains were read from a single sample in a study of vaccination effects on CD4 cells after COVID-19. These receptors have no known antigen. Measured with immunoSEQ multiplex PCR; TCRdb has only the in-frame clones, and not every one. The table lists roughly 48,000 clones, approximately 65% of them singletons. The input for sequencing was CD4+ T cells from PBMCs cultured without peptide, taken before COVID-19 vaccination. The receptors originated from a human donor who received a COVID-19 vaccine. CDR3s include the opening cysteine and the closing phenylalanine or tryptophan. Each record gives: D gene, V gene, J gene, clone size, CDR3 DNA, CDR3 protein. The D gene is left open where the match is weak. Size is omitted from some rows. Given values are once, few, many or a class for expanded clones.

>-|TRBV19|TRBJ2-5|-
TGTGCCAGTAGTATAGACGGGGAATGGGGGACCCAGTACTTC
CASSIDGEWGTQYF
>-|TRBV7-9|TRBJ2-3|-
TGTGCCAGCTCAGAGGGGCCACCTAGCACAGATACGCAGTATTTT
CASSEGPPSTDTQYF
>-|TRBV25-1|TRBJ1-4|-
TGTGCCAGCAGTGAATCCGGGACCGCCCAAACTAATGAAAAACTGTTTTTT
CASSESGTAQTNEKLFF
>-|TRBV29-1|TRBJ2-1|-
TGCAGCGTTGAAGGGGAAATTGTCTATGAGCAGTTCTTC
CSVEGEIVYEQFF
>-|TRBV6-2/TRBV6-3|TRBJ1-6|few
TGTGCCAGCAGTTATGGGACGGGGAATTCACCCCTCCACTTT
CASSYGTGNSPLHF
>-|TRBV18|TRBJ1-6|-
TGTGCCAGCTCAGTGGGACGGTTGAATTCACCCCTCCACTTT
CASSVGRLNSPLHF
>-|TRBV5-4|TRBJ2-5|-
TGTGCCAGCAGACCTATGAGAGGTACTGCACAAGAGACCCAGTACTTC
CASRPMRGTAQETQYF
>TRBD2|TRBV19|TRBJ2-3|-
TGTGCCAGTAGTATATTTCGGGCTAGCGGGGGGGCCAGGGCAGATACGCAGTATTTT
CASSIFRASGGARADTQYF
>-|TRBV7-2|TRBJ1-2|-
TGTGCCAGCAGCATATCCCGGGACACCTGGGACTATGGCTACACCTTC
CASSISRDTWDYGYTF
>-|TRBV4-1|TRBJ1-2|once
TGCGCCAGCAGCCAAGAATCCGGACCGTCGTTATGGCTGGTGACCTTC
CASSQESGPSLWLVTF
>-|TRBV6-5|TRBJ2-3|-
TGTGCCAGCAGGAAGACTAGACAGACAGATACGCAGTATTTT
CASRKTRQTDTQYF
>-|TRBV4-1|TRBJ2-5|-
TGCGCCAGCAGCTTGGGACTTCAAGAGACCCAGTACTTC
CASSLGLQETQYF
>-|TRBV28|TRBJ2-6|-
TGTGCCAGCAGTTTAGGGGGCTCTGGGGCCAACGTCCTGACTTTC
CASSLGGSGANVLTF
>-|TRBV18|TRBJ2-2|-
TGTGCCAGCTCTAGGGGGAACGCGAACACCGGGGAGCTGTTTTTT
CASSRGNANTGELFF
>TRBD1|TRBV11-2|TRBJ2-2|-
TGTGCCAGCAGCTCCCCAACCGGGACAGGGGGCACCGGGGAGCTGTTTTTT
CASSSPTGTGGTGELFF
>-|TRBV7-2|TRBJ2-7|-
TGTGCCAGCAGCTCTCGGGGGGCGAGCTACGAGCAGTACTTC
CASSSRGASYEQYF
>TRBD1|TRBV7-9|TRBJ2-1|-
TGTGCCACCGGGACAGGGGCCATCTACAATGAGCAGTTCTTC
CATGTGAIYNEQFF
>TRBD2|TRBV5-1|TRBJ2-3|-
TGCGCCAGCAGCCTCGGGACTAGCGGTGATACGCAGTATTTT
CASSLGTSGDTQYF
>TRBD1|TRBV7-9|TRBJ1-1|-
TGTGCCAGCAGCTTACTCCCCCAGGGGGGTCGGACTGAAGCTTTCTTT
CASSLLPQGGRTEAFF
>TRBD2|TRBV11-2|TRBJ2-2|-
TGTGCCAGCAGCACCGGAGGACTAGCCGGGGAGCTGTTTTTT
CASSTGGLAGELFF
>TRBD1|TRBV5-4|TRBJ1-1|once
TGTGCCAGCAGCTGGGGGACAGGGGTAGCTTTCTTT
CASSWGTGVAFF
>-|TRBV6-6|TRBJ2-2|-
TGTGCCAGCAGACCCGAACAGGGAATGAGGACCGGGGAGCTGTTTTTT
CASRPEQGMRTGELFF
>TRBD2|TRBV6-2/TRBV6-3|TRBJ2-1|-
TGTGCCAGCAGTTACTCGAGGGGTAGCGGGGGATACAATGAGCAGTTCTTC
CASSYSRGSGGYNEQFF
>TRBD2|TRBV27|TRBJ2-7|-
TGTGCCAGCAGTTCCCAATCCCGGGGGAGGGTCTACGAGCAGTACTTC
CASSSQSRGRVYEQYF
>-|TRBV13|TRBJ2-3|-
TGTGCCAGCAGCTTAGGCCCCCCTGGCGGAACCTTCACAGATACGCAGTATTTT
CASSLGPPGGTFTDTQYF
>-|TRBV3-1/TRBV3-2|TRBJ1-1|once
TGTGCCAGCAGCCCGACCGGAGCGGGGACTGAAGCTTTCTTT
CASSPTGAGTEAFF
>TRBD2|TRBV19|TRBJ2-3|few
TGTGCCAGTAGTCCGCGGGGGGGAGGCACAGATACGCAGTATTTT
CASSPRGGGTDTQYF